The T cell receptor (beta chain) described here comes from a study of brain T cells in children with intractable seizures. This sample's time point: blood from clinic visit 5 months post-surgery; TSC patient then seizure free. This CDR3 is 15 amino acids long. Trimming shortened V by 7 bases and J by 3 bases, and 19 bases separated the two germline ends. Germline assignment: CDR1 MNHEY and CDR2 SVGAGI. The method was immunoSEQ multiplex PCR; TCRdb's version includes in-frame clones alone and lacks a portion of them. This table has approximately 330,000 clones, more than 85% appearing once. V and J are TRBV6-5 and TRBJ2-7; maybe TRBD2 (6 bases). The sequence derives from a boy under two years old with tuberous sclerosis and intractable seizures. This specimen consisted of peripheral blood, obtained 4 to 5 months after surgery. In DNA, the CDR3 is TGTGCCAGCACCACGACTAGTCCTTGGGGCTACGAGCAGTACTTC. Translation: CASTTTSPWGYEQYF.